These 18 T cell receptor beta chains share one sample of origin, sequenced in a study of blood T cells in healthy people across ages. Alongside a J-beta primer mix, a sample-barcoded 5' primer served in a second PCR lasting about 7 to 12 cycles. Each CDR3 protein is one row after TCRdb ran MiXCR on the 5' RACE reads. Of more than 1,000,000 distinct CDR3 sequences in the sample, approximately 25% were seen once. These same data were also listed under a study on T cells of mothers and their children.

The sequenced material came from blood. Receptor source: a girl aged 2 to 9 in good health.

This clonotype has just a few counts. CDR3 region: CASSEGTRRRETQYF. CDR3 in DNA: TGTGCCAGCAGTGAGGGAACAAGGCGGCGAGAGACCCAGTACTTC. The chain employs TRBV2 and TRBJ2-5, with D uncertain. The CDR3 length is 15 residues. V lost 3 bases to trimming and J lost 4 bases, with 15 bases between them. Germline V lookup: CDR1 SNHLY, CDR2 FYNNEI.

This clonotype was recorded once. This sequence joins TRBV5-1 and TRBJ1-5; 8 nucleotides agree with TRBD1. The J segment lost 5 bases and the V segment lost 4 bases, leaving 8 bases of the junction unmatched. CDR3 size: 15 residues. Germline V lookup: CDR1 SGHRS, CDR2 YFSETQ. The CDR3 DNA sequence: TGCGCCAGCAGCGAGGGGACAGGCGTTTATCAGCCCCAGCATTTT. It specifies CASSEGTGVYQPQHF. The full variable domain, completed using reference TRBV5-1 and TRBJ1-5, is KAGVTQTPRYLIKTRGQQVTLSCSPISGHRSVSWYQQTPGQGLQFLFEYFSETQRNKGNFPGRFSGRQFSNSRSEMNVSTLELGDSALYLCASSEGTGVYQPQHFGDGTRLSIL.

J is TRBJ2-4 and V is TRBV3-1, with D possibly TRBD1 on 5 matching bases. CDR1 and CDR2 (germline): LGHDT, YNNKEL (reference sequence). V dropped 0 bases and J dropped 3 bases, with 15 bases sitting between them. The CDR3 spans 17 residues. Here the CDR3 DNA reads TGTGCCAGCAGCCAAGATTGGGCAGGGCTTGACAAAAACATTCAGTACTTC. Its translation: CASSQDWAGLDKNIQYF.

This CDR3 is CASSWNSNQPQHF. The CDR3 nucleotides read TGTGCCAGCAGTTGGAATAGCAATCAGCCCCAGCATTTT. This chain joins TRBV6-2 or TRBV6-3 and TRBJ1-5; D is unclear. The CDR3 consists of 13 residues. With 4 bases removed from V and 0 bases from J, the gap between germline ends came to 4 bases. Germline lookup yields CDR1 MNHEY and CDR2 SVGEGT.

The V call is TRBV3-1, the J call TRBJ1-4; 7 bases fit TRBD1. Unmatched junction bases numbered 4, after V lost 4 bases and J lost 8 bases. The CDR3 has 13 residues. In germline, CDR1 is LGHDT, CDR2 YNNKEL (reference sequence). Here the CDR3 reads CASSPEQGEKLFF. The DNA for the CDR3 is TGTGCCAGCAGCCCCGAACAGGGGGAAAAACTGTTTTTT.

V usage is TRBV20-1 and J usage is TRBJ1-1; D is uncertain. The germline V gene has CDR1 DFQATT and CDR2 SNEGSKA (reference sequence). There are 13 residues in the CDR3. The V end was cut by 1 base, the J end by 5 bases, with 11 bases between. Here the CDR3 DNA reads TGCAGTGCTAGAGGTAGTGGAGGGACTGAAGCTTTCTTT. It is translated as CSARGSGGTEAFF.

The gene calls are TRBV7-2 and TRBJ2-5; 12 bases map to TRBD2. TRBJ2-1 explains the end of the DNA better; the J call may be wrong. This CDR3 spans 17 amino acids. CDR1 is SGHTA and CDR2 is FQGNSA in the germline V gene. CDR3 DNA: TGTGCCAGCAGCTTAACCCGGACTAGCGGGGTTTACAATGAGCAGTTCTTC. Its protein product is CASSLTRTSGVYNEQFF.

To note about this clonotype: A junction boundary mismatches the germline segment, possibly from a read error. The chain links TRBV7-9 to TRBJ2-5, with TRBD2 as a possible D gene (5 bases). Germline V gene sequence: CDR1 SEHNR, CDR2 FQNEAQ (reference sequence). This CDR3 comprises 15 residues. The CDR3 DNA reads as TGTGCCAGCAGCTTAGGGACTCTGGTTCAAGAGGCCCAGTACTTC. Its translation: CASSLGTLVQEAQYF.

This clonotype was found a few times. V usage is TRBV20-1 and J usage is TRBJ2-5; 8 bases align to TRBD1. This CDR3 is 13 amino acids long. J lost 4 bases, V lost 5 bases, and 6 bases had no gene match. From germline, CDR1 is DFQATT and CDR2 SNEGSKA (reference sequence). The CDR3 sequence: CSAHRGIGETQYF. CDR3 DNA sequence: TGCAGTGCTCACAGGGGGATTGGAGAGACCCAGTACTTC.

The chain couples TRBV28 to TRBJ2-7; TRBD1 matches at 8 bases. CDR1 and CDR2 (germline): MDHEN, SYDVKM. The trim removed 6 bases at V and 12 bases at J, leaving 7 bases unmatched. The CDR3 length is 11 residues. Here the CDR3 DNA reads TGTGCCAGCAGCGCCGGGACAGGTCTGTACTTC. Protein: CASSAGTGLYF. Looking up the rest from reference TRBV28 and TRBJ2-7 gives the full variable domain: DVKVTQSSRYLVKRTGEKVFLECVQDMDHENMFWYRQDPGLGLRLIYFSYDVKMKEKGDIPEGYSVSREKKERFSLILESASTNQTSMYLCASSAGTGLYFGPGTRLTVT.

V and J are TRBV6-1 and TRBJ2-5; 7 bases map to TRBD1. Trimming at V came to 5 bases and at J to 14 bases, leaving 11 bases not matched to a gene. The CDR3 has 12 amino acids. The germline V gene encodes CDR1 MNHNS and CDR2 SASEGT. CDR3 residues: CASSPDRTDEYF. CDR3 coding DNA: TGTGCCAGCAGTCCGGACAGGACAGATGAATACTTC.

This clonotype has just a few counts. The rearrangement links TRBV4-3 to TRBJ1-1; possible D gene TRBD1, 5 bases. Trimming removed 2 bases at V and 6 bases at J, with 16 bases between. The germline CDR1 and CDR2 sequences are LGHNA and YSLEER. The CDR3 has 15 residues. The DNA of the CDR3 is TGCGCCAGCAGCCAAACTAGTATGGGGGACGCTGAAGCTTTCTTT. It specifies CASSQTSMGDAEAFF.

The gene calls are TRBV29-1 and TRBJ2-5; possibly TRBD1 or TRBD2 for D (5 bases each). With 6 bases removed from V and 7 bases from J, the gap between germline ends came to 21 bases. Germline-derived CDR1 and CDR2 are SQVTM and ANQGSEA. This CDR3 has 14 amino acids. CDR3 bases: TGCAGCGTAAGCACGGGACCCCTAAGCGCGACCCAGTACTTC. Translation gives CSVSTGPLSATQYF.

This sequence joins TRBV29-1 and TRBJ2-5; 8 nucleotides align to TRBD1. Trimming took 7 bases from V and 1 from J; bases not matched to a gene: 11. The CDR3 spans 15 residues. Germline V gene data show CDR1 as SQVTM and CDR2 as ANQGSEA. The CDR3 nucleotides are TGCAGCGCTCCCGGACAGGGCCGAGTCCAAGAGACCCAGTACTTC. Protein sequence: CSAPGQGRVQETQYF.

This clonotype came up a few times. For the CDR3, the DNA is TGTGCCAGCAGCCAAGAAATAGACACTGGAAACACCATATATTTT. Encoded protein: CASSQEIDTGNTIYF. The J gene is TRBJ1-3, the V gene TRBV4-2; D uncertain. V was trimmed by 0 bases and J by 2 bases, leaving 8 bases between them. The germline CDR1 and CDR2 sequences are LGHNA and YNFKEQ. The CDR3 spans 15 residues.

The chain uses TRBV20-1 and TRBJ2-7; D is unresolved. This CDR3 region has 14 residues. Looked up from germline, CDR1 is DFQATT and CDR2 is SNEGSKA (reference sequence). V dropped 0 bases and J dropped 3 bases, with 12 bases sitting between them. The CDR3 region has the DNA TGCAGTGCTAGAGATCGCAGAGTGTTCTACGAGCAGTACTTC. Its translation: CSARDRRVFYEQYF.

This clonotype was recorded at least ten times. V usage is TRBV18 and J usage is TRBJ2-3, with TRBD2 matching over 7 bases. The J segment lost 2 bases and the V segment lost 0 bases, leaving 2 bases of the junction unmatched. The CDR3 totals 15 residues. CDR1 KGHSH and CDR2 LQKENI come from the germline V gene. CDR3 loop: CASSPPAGVTDTQYF. In DNA form, the CDR3 reads TGTGCCAGCTCACCACCGGCGGGAGTCACAGATACGCAGTATTTT.

This clonotype has more than one count but fewer than ten. The chain couples TRBV10-3 to TRBJ1-1; D is unclear. Per germline, CDR1 ENHRY and CDR2 SYGVKD. The CDR3 runs to 13 residues. The ends were cut back, 4 bases at V and 3 bases at J, with 9 bases in the middle. The CDR3 here is CAISVNGDTEAFF. The CDR3 coding sequence is TGTGCCATCAGTGTGAACGGAGACACTGAAGCTTTCTTT.